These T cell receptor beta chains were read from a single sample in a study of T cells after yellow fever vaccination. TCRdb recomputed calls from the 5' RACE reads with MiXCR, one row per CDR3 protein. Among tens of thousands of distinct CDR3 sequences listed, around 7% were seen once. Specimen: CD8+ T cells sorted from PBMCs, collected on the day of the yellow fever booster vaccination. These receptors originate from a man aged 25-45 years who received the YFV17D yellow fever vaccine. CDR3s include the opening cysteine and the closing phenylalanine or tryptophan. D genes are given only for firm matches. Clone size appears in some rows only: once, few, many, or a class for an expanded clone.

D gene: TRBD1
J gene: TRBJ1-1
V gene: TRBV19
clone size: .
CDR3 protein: CASEGTGMNTEAFF
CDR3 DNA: TGTGCCAGTGAAGGGACAGGGATGAACACTGAAGCTTTCTTT

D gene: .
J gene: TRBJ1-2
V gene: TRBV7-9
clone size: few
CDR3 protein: CASRGETAAYGYTF
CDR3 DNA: TGTGCCAGCAGGGGAGAGACGGCCGCCTATGGCTACACCTTC

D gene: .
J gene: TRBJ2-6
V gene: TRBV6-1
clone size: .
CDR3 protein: CASRLNSGANVLTF
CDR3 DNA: TGTGCCAGTCGACTGAACTCTGGGGCCAACGTCCTGACTTTC

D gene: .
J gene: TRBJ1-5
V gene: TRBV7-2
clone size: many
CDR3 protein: CASSFPRGNQPQHF
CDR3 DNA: TGTGCCAGCAGCTTTCCCAGGGGAAATCAGCCCCAGCATTTT

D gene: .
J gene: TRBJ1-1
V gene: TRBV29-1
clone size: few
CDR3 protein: CSVVWSGQVKAFF
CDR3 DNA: TGCAGCGTTGTTTGGTCGGGTCAGGTGAAAGCTTTCTTT

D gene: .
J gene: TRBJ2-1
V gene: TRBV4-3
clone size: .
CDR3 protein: CASSQDGGALGGFYNEQFF
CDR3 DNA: TGCGCCAGCAGCCAAGATGGCGGTGCTCTGGGGGGATTCTACAATGAGCAGTTCTTC

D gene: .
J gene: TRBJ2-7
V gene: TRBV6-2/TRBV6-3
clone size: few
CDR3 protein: CASSGTLYEQYF
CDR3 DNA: TGTGCCAGCAGTGGGACACTCTACGAGCAGTACTTC

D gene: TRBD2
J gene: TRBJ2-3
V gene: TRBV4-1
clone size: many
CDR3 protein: CASSLGLSGADTQYF
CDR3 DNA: TGCGCCAGCAGCCTGGGTCTCAGCGGGGCAGATACGCAGTATTTT

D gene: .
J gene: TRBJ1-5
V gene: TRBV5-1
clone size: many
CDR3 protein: CASSLGSNQPQHF
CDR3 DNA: TGCGCCAGCAGCTTGGGTAGCAATCAGCCCCAGCATTTT

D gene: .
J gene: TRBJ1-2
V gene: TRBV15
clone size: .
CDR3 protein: CATSKKTDRYGYTF
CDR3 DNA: TGTGCCACCAGCAAGAAGACAGACCGCTATGGCTACACCTTC

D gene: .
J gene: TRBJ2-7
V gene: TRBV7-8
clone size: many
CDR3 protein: CASSLVPYEQYF
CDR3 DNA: TGTGCCAGCAGCTTAGTCCCTTACGAGCAGTACTTC

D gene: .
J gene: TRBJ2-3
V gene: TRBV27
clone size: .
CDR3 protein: CASSLGVHRRTDTQYF
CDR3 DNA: TGTGCCAGCAGTTTAGGAGTCCACCGCCGCACAGATACGCAGTATTTT

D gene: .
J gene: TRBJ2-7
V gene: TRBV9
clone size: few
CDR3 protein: CASSAFSGITYEQYF
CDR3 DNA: TGTGCCAGCAGTGCCTTTAGCGGAATTACCTACGAGCAGTACTTC

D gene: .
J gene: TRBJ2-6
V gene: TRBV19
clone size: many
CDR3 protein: CASSIDRESGANVLTF
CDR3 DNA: TGTGCCAGTAGTATAGACCGCGAATCTGGGGCCAACGTCCTGACTTTC

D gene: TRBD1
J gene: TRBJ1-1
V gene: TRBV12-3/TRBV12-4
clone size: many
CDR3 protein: CASTPTGFFAFF
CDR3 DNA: TGTGCCAGCACCCCGACAGGGTTTTTCGCTTTCTTT

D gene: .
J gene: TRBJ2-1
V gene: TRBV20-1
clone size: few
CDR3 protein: CSARLGLAIGDEQFF
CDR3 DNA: TGCAGTGCCCGCTTAGGACTGGCGATTGGGGATGAGCAGTTCTTC

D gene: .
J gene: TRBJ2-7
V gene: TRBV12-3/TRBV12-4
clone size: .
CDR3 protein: CASSFVLEIGRGAFYEQYF
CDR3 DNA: TGTGCCAGCAGTTTCGTTCTCGAGATTGGCAGGGGAGCCTTCTACGAGCAGTACTTC

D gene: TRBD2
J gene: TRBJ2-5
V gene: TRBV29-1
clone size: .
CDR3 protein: CSVDRGSPETQYF
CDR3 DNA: TGCAGCGTAGACCGCGGGAGCCCAGAGACCCAGTACTTC

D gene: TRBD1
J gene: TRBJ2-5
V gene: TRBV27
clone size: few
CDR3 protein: CASSVGQYQETQYF
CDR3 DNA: TGTGCCAGCAGTGTGGGACAGTACCAAGAGACCCAGTACTTC

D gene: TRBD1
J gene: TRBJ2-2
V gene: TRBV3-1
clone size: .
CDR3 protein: CASSQGTGISHGELFF
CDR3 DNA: TGTGCCAGCAGCCAAGGGACAGGAATCTCCCACGGGGAGCTGTTTTTT

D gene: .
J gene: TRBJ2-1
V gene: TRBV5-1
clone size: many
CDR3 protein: CASSSEGFHEQFF
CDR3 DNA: TGCGCCAGCAGCTCGGAGGGTTTCCATGAGCAGTTCTTC

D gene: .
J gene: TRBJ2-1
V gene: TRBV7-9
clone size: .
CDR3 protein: CASSPPGRGEYNEQFF
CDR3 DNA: TGTGCCAGCAGCCCTCCAGGCCGTGGGGAATACAATGAGCAGTTCTTC

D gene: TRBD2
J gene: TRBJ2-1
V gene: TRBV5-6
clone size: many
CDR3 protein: CASSSKRRLAGVYEQFF
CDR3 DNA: TGTGCCAGCAGCTCGAAAAGGAGACTAGCGGGAGTATATGAGCAGTTCTTC

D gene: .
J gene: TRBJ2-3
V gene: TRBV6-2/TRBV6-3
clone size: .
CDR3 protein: CSSSFTTDTQYF
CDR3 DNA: TGTTCCAGCAGTTTTACGACAGATACGCAGTATTTT

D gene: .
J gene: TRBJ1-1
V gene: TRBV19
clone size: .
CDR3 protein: CASSIVANTEAFF
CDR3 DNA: TGTGCCAGTAGTATAGTTGCGAACACTGAAGCTTTCTTT

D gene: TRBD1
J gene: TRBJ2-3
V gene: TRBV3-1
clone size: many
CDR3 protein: CASSLQQGDTDTQYF
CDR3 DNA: TGTGCCAGCAGCCTTCAACAGGGGGACACAGATACGCAGTATTTT

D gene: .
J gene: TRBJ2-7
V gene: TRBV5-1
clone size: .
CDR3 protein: CASSSRSYEQYF
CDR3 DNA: TGCGCCAGCAGCTCCCGCTCCTACGAGCAGTACTTC

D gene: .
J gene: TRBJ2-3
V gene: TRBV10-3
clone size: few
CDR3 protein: CAISDGLEAPQYF
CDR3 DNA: TGTGCCATCAGTGATGGGTTGGAGGCTCCGCAGTATTTT

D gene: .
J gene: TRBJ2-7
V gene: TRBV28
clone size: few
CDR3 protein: CASSSTDSYEQYF
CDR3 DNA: TGTGCCAGCAGTAGTACAGATTCCTACGAGCAGTACTTC

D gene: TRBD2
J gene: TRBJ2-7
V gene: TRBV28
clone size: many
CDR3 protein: CASSPSGGWEQYF
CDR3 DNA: TGTGCCAGCAGTCCTAGCGGCGGTTGGGAGCAGTACTTC

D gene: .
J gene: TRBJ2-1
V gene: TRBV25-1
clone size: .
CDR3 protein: CASSEWLSYNEQFF
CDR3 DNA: TGTGCCAGCAGTGAATGGCTCTCCTACAATGAGCAGTTCTTC

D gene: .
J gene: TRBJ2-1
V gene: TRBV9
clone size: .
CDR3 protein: CDSNGGSYNEQFF
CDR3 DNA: TGTGACAGCAATGGCGGCTCCTACAATGAGCAGTTCTTC

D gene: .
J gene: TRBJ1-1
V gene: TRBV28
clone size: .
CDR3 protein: CASSLRRLAYTEAFF
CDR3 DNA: TGTGCCAGCAGTTTAAGGCGTCTAGCCTACACTGAAGCTTTCTTT

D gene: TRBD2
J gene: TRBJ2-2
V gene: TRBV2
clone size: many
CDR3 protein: CASTEWLAGAAVMGHTGELFF
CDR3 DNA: TGTGCCAGCACCGAGTGGCTAGCGGGAGCAGCGGTTATGGGTCACACCGGGGAGCTGTTTTTT

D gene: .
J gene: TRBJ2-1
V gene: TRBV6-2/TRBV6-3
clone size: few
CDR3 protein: CASSSEQFF
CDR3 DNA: TGTGCCAGCAGTAGCGAGCAGTTCTTC

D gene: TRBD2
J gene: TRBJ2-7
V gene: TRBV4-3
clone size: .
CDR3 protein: CASSQCLAGTFTYEQYF
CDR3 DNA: TGCGCCAGCAGCCAGTGCCTAGCGGGGACCTTTACCTACGAGCAGTACTTC

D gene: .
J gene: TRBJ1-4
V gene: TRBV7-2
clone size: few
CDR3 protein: CASSLNPGLGEKLFF
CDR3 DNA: TGTGCCAGCAGCCTCAATCCAGGGTTAGGTGAAAAACTGTTTTTT

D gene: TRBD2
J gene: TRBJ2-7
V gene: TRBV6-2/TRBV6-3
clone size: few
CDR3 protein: CASSDGLAGDNEQYF
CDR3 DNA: TGTGCCAGCAGCGACGGACTAGCGGGAGACAACGAGCAGTACTTC

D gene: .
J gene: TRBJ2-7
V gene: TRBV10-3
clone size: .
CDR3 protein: CAIRPDRLGYEQYF
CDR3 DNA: TGTGCCATCAGGCCGGACCGCCTAGGGTACGAGCAGTACTTC

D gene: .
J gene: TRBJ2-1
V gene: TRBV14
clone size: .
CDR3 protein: CASSQKQGPYNEQFF
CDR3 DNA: TGTGCCAGCAGCCAAAAGCAGGGTCCCTACAATGAGCAGTTCTTC

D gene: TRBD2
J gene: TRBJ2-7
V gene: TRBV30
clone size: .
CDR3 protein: CAWSPRLAGFTYEQYF
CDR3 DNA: TGTGCCTGGAGTCCCCGACTAGCGGGATTTACCTACGAGCAGTACTTC

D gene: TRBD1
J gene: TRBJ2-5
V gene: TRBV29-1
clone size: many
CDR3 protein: CSLGQGVETQYF
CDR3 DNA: TGCAGCTTGGGACAGGGAGTGGAGACCCAGTACTTC

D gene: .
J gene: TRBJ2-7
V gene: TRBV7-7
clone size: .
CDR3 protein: CASDLSVLGPGAYEQYF
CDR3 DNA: TGTGCCAGCGATCTCTCTGTCCTGGGGCCCGGTGCCTACGAGCAGTACTTC

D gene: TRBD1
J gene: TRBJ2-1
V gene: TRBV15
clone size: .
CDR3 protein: CATSRDLTGSYNEQFF
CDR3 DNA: TGTGCCACCAGCAGAGATTTGACAGGGAGCTACAATGAGCAGTTCTTC

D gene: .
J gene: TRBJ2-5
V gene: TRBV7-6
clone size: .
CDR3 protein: CASKYRAQETQYF
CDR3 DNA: TGTGCCAGCAAGTACAGGGCCCAAGAGACCCAGTACTTC

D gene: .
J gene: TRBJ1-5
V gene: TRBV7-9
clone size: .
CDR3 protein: CASSSQGSWNQPQHF
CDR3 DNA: TGTGCCAGCAGCTCGCAGGGGAGCTGGAATCAGCCCCAGCATTTT

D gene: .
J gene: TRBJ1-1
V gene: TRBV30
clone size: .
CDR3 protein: CAWGGAEAFF
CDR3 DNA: TGTGCCTGGGGGGGAGCGGAAGCTTTCTTT

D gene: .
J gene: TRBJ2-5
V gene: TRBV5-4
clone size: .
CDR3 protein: CASSLVGGETQYF
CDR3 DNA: TGTGCCAGCAGCTTGGTGGGCGGGGAGACCCAGTACTTC

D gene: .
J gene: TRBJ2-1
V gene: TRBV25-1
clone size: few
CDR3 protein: CASNPTGPYNEQFF
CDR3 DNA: TGTGCCAGCAATCCGACAGGCCCCTACAATGAGCAGTTCTTC

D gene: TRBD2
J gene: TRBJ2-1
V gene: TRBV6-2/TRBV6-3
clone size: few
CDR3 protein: CASSSLAGFNNEQFF
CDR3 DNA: TGTGCCAGCAGTTCCCTAGCGGGATTTAACAATGAGCAGTTCTTC

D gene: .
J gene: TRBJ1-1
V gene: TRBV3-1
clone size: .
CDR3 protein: CASSQETVPTEAFF
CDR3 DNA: TGTGCCAGCAGCCAAGAGACAGTGCCTACTGAAGCTTTCTTT

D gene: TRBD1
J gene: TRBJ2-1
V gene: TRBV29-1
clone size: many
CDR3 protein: CSVEGTGGRDEQFF
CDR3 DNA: TGCAGCGTTGAAGGGACAGGGGGTCGAGATGAGCAGTTCTTC

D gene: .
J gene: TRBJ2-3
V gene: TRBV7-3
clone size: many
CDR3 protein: CASSLTPDGDTQYF
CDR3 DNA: TGTGCCAGCAGCTTAACTCCCGACGGGGATACGCAGTATTTT

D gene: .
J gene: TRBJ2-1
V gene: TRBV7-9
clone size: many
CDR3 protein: CASSRTDHSSYNEQFF
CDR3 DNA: TGTGCCAGCAGTCGTACAGACCATAGCTCCTACAATGAGCAGTTCTTC

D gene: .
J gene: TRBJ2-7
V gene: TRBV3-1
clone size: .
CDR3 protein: CASSQDWGYEQYF
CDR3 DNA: TGTGCCAGCAGCCAAGATTGGGGCTACGAGCAGTACTTC

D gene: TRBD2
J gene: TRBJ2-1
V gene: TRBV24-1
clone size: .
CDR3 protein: CAAFYSQGMGQWTSGRKNEQFF
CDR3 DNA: TGTGCCGCCTTTTATTCTCAGGGAATGGGGCAATGGACTAGCGGGAGAAAAAATGAGCAGTTCTTC

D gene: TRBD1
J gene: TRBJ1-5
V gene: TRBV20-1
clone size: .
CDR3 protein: CSASADRVDNQPQHF
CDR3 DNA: TGCAGTGCTAGCGCAGACAGGGTGGACAATCAGCCCCAGCATTTT

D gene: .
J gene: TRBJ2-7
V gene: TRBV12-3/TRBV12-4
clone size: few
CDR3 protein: CASSLSPGLYEQYF
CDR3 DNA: TGTGCCAGCAGTTTATCCCCGGGACTTTACGAGCAGTACTTC

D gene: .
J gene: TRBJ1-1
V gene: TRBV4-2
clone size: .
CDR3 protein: CASSHPPPLNTEAFF
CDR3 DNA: TGTGCCAGCAGCCATCCCCCGCCGTTGAACACTGAAGCTTTCTTT